This TCR beta chain was observed in a study of beta chain features in type 1 diabetes. Study details: Examination spanned about 110 million sorted cells from all samples.

The germline V gene has CDR1 ENHRY and CDR2 SYGVKD. The V gene end was trimmed by 10 bases and the J gene end by 1 base; junction bases not matched to a gene: 3. CDR3 length: 13 amino acids. Concerning this clone itself: Antigen specificity is unknown.

Whole-study results and caveats: In these data, an HLA type influence on TCRB rearrangement remained unresolved. People with Type 1 diabetes carried modestly yet significantly shorter TCRB CDR3s in all four CD4+ subsets. Patients and controls would be equally affected if PCR favored shorter templates.

The investigators reverse transcribed all of the isolated RNA, so they sequenced expressed TCRB transcripts. Produced via immunoSEQ multiplex PCR; TCRdb's table is partial and in-frame only. This sample has 500,000 to 650,000 clones, with under 15% found just once. The J gene is TRBJ2-2, the V gene TRBV10-3, with 7 bases fitting TRBD1. Input material: naive CD4+ T cells from blood. The TCR originated in a man aged 30-40 years with type 1 diabetes. In nucleotides, the CDR3 is TGTGCCACCGGACAGGAGAACACCGGGGAGCTGTTTTTT. This sequence encodes CATGQENTGELFF.